This T cell receptor (beta chain) was obtained from a study of immune heterogeneity within non-small cell lung tumors (dated by TCRdb to the late 2010s). Concerning the study at large: Histology comprised a few squamous cell carcinomas, approximately nine non-squamous carcinomas and 1 tumor not otherwise specified. Whole-exome sequencing, RNA-seq and TCR beta repertoire sequencing were combined for multiple spatially distinct regions from each NSCLC tumor so that intratumoral immune heterogeneity could be examined. TCR repertoires were analyzed from some 56 tumor loci of fewer than 16 patients, while transcriptome data covered only roughly 40 loci from eleven to twelve patients. For mutant peptides 8 to 11 amino acids long, netMHCpan-3.0 predicted neoantigen binding to the HLA alleles of each patient.

The paper as a whole reports these results and caveats: Within a patient, identical dominant CDR3B clonotypes were found to recur across loci, yet unique high-frequency clones were also harbored in different tumor locations. For the most part, high-frequency TCR beta clonotypes differed from one individual patient to another. Local tumor mutational burden and local T-cell repertoire clonality had a statistically significant but moderate positive correlation (R 0.3 to 0.4).

The TCR beta CDR3 region was amplified with a multiplex PCR system whose first round of approximately 10 cycles used 32 V-gene forward primers and 13 J-gene reverse primers. The first PCR round used a QIAGEN Multiplex PCR Kit, and the primer sequences were filed in Chinese patent CN105087789A. A second PCR round added Illumina universal primers using the Phusion High-Fidelity PCR Kit. TCR libraries were paired-end sequenced at 151 bp read length on the Illumina HiSeq X Ten platform. As for how the authors treated the data: Cutadapt was used to discard reads without multiplex PCR primers, PEAR merged the read pairs, and MiXCR with default settings called the CDR3 regions. Repertoire diversity was assessed by Shannon entropy, and clonality was calculated as one minus the Shannon entropy divided by the ln of the count of productive unique sequences. Clonotypes at a frequency of at least 0.5% were defined as dominant or high-frequency T-cell clones. The raw public data were reprocessed by TCRdb itself: fastp quality trimming at Q25, MiXCR clonotype calling, in-frame beta chains only. Each CDR3 protein appears once, grouped with its most common genes and DNA. Clone size and V and J calls follow TCRdb, not the original study. The sample data list about 1,200 distinct CDR3 sequences, and around half of these were observed just once. The ten largest clones capture less than 20% of the sample.

This clonotype has just one count. No cognate antigen has been identified for it. A read error may produce the germline difference seen at one junction end. CDR1 is given as SGHRS and CDR2 as YFSETQ, both from the germline V gene. Including the terminal cysteine and phenylalanine, the CDR3 comprises 16 residues. Of the read, only the CDR3 DNA is kept; its 48 bases are in frame from base 1. The TCR template was genomic DNA extracted from bulk tumor tissue, and 600 to 650 ng of gDNA was amplified for each sample. During surgery, multiple biopsies were taken from each primary tumor, with sampling sites spaced as far apart as possible within the tumor mass. Patients in the study cohort, which was described as untreated, were newly diagnosed NSCLC cases going through curative surgery. The donor group was made up of roughly 15 newly diagnosed non-small cell lung cancer patients undergoing surgery with curative intent. Resected tumor masses were reviewed by two independent pathologists. Only DNA and RNA samples of high quality went on to sequencing.

The sequencing sample was made of lung tumor tissue. This TCR was recovered from a man in his fifties or sixties with non-small cell lung cancer. The V and J segments used are TRBV5-1 and TRBJ1-2, and the D gene may be TRBD1, 5 bases matching. The CDR3 reads CASSLQGGRVDYGYTF. The nucleotides read TGCGCCAGCAGCTTGCAGGGCGGCAGGGTCGACTATGGCTACACATTC. The full variable domain, completed from the reference TRBV5-1 and TRBJ1-2 proteins outside the CDR3, reads KAGVTQTPRYLIKTRGQQVTLSCSPISGHRSVSWYQQTPGQGLQFLFEYFSETQRNKGNFPGRFSGRQFSNSRSEMNVSTLELGDSALYLCASSLQGGRVDYGYTFGSGTRLTVV.